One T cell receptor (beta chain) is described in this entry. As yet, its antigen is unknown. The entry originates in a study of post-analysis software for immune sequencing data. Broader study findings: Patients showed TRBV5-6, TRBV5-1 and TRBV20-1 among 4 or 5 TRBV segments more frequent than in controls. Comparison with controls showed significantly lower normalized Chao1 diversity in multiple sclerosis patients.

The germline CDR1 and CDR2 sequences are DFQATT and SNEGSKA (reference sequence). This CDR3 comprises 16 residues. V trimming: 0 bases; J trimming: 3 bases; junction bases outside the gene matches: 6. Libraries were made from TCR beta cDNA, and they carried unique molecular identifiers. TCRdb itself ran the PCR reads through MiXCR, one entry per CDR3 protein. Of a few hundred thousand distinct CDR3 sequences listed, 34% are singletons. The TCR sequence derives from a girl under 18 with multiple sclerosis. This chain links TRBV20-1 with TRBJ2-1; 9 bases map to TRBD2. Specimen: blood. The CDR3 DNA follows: TGCAGTGCTAGAGATTGGAGCGGGGGGAACTACAATGAGCAGTTCTTC. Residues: CSARDWSGGNYNEQFF.